Included here is one TCR beta chain sequence, with context. CDR3 length: 15 amino acids. The germline gives CDR1 LNHDA, CDR2 SQIVND (reference sequence). The V end lost 4 bases, the J end lost 0 bases, and 7 bases lay between the germline ends. These data originate in a study of blood T cell repertoires in COVID-19. Across the whole study: The origin of the acute and convalescent COVID-19 samples was the United States, Italy and Spain. T cells, B-cell-depleted T cells, or PBMCs supplied cDNA or gDNA.

Original processing notes: Nucleated cell number was recorded as an estimate derived from reference gene primer amplification. Profiling relied on immunoSEQ multiplex PCR, and the TCRdb table lists in-frame clones only, not all of them. V and J calls and clone size are given by that table; D and trimming were obtained from the DNA. The data hold about 98,000 clones, with 85% to 90% observed a single time. V usage is TRBV19 and J usage is TRBJ1-6; no definite D call. The receptor was derived from a man aged 50-59 years with active or convalescent COVID-19. The source material was peripheral blood. The DNA of the CDR3 is TGTGCCAGTAGTAATGGAGACTCCTATAATTCACCCCTCCACTTT. Amino acids: CASSNGDSYNSPLHF.